This T cell receptor beta chain was profiled in a study of T cell responses to AZD1222 COVID-19 vaccine. Study details: It was second doses at about 4 or about 12 weeks that were pooled. Whole-study findings and limits: Nearly half of unique spike-specific TCRs reportedly avoided B.1.351 and B.1.1.7 mutated regions. Repertoires were obtained solely post-peak T cell response. Clonal diversity may have been underestimated, and the donors were mostly white British, with more females than males.

Using immunoSEQ multiplex PCR, the repertoire was profiled, and TCRdb retains in-frame clones only, with some absent. The data hold about 140,000 clones, with over 85% observed a single time. Germline assignment: CDR1 SGDLS and CDR2 YYNGEE. The CDR3 runs 15 residues. Trimming cost V 3 bases and J 1 base; bases outside gene matches: 6. Remarks on this clone: The antigen is not known.

This TCR was sampled from an adult in good health. The input for sequencing was peripheral blood, taken on day 0 of AZD1222 vaccination. The chain carries TRBV9 and TRBJ1-2; 7 positions agree with TRBD1. CDR3: CASSARDRFNYGYTF. The CDR3 DNA sequence: TGTGCCAGCAGCGCCCGGGACAGATTTAACTATGGCTACACCTTC.